These 30 T cell receptor beta chains came from one sample sequenced in a study of blood T cells in healthy people across ages. Using a J-beta primer mix together with a sample-barcoded 5' primer, a second PCR was run for roughly 6 to 12 cycles. TCRdb re-derived calls from the 5' RACE reads in MiXCR, one entry per CDR3 protein. The sample contains around 700,000 distinct CDR3 sequences, 20% to 25% of which appear only once. These data were also reused for a study on T cells of mothers and their children.

The source material was blood. Source of these receptors: a boy younger than 18 in good health.

This clonotype was found a few times. The chain recombines TRBV20-1 with TRBJ2-5, with 10 bases aligning to TRBD2. The J call may be faulty, since TRBJ2-1 better matches the DNA end. Germline V gene sequence: CDR1 DFQATT, CDR2 SNEGSKA (reference sequence). CDR3 length: 14 residues. The CDR3 DNA follows: TGCAGTGCTACTCTAGCGGGAGTGTTAAATGAGCAGTTCTTC. This codes for CSATLAGVLNEQFF.

This rearrangement joins TRBV7-2 to TRBJ2-4; a possible D gene is TRBD1 (6 bases). Between the trimmed V and J ends, which lost 3 bases and 9 bases, there was a span of 15 bases. The V gene's germline CDR1 is SGHTA and CDR2 FQGNSA. This CDR3 is 14 amino acids long. CDR3 loop: CASSLGRGRSIQYF. The CDR3 region has the DNA TGTGCCAGCAGCTTGGGCAGGGGAAGGAGCATTCAGTACTTC.

Worth noting for this clonotype: Germline is not matched at one junction end, which may reflect a read error. The chain combines TRBV9 with TRBJ2-7, with D tentatively TRBD1 or TRBD2 (6 bases each). CDR3 size: 13 residues. Germline V gives CDR1 SGDLS, CDR2 YYNGEE. The CDR3: CASSVFGGPEQCF. The CDR3, as DNA: TGTGCCAGCAGCGTATTTGGGGGGCCCGAGCAGTGCTTC.

As regards this clonotype: One junction end does not reproduce the germline sequence, and a read error may be involved. This chain links TRBV27 with TRBJ2-7; TRBD1 might be the D (6 bases). This CDR3 has 13 amino acids. The V gene's germline CDR1 is MNHEY and CDR2 SMNVEV (reference sequence). As DNA, the CDR3 is TGTGCCAGCAGTGCCTGGGACACTTACGAGCAGTGCTTC. The encoded protein is CASSAWDTYEQCF.

The sample holds many counts of this clonotype. The chain recombines TRBV29-1 with TRBJ2-5, with D unresolved. This CDR3 comprises 11 residues. Germline V CDR1 and CDR2: SQVTM, ANQGSEA. The germline V and J ends were trimmed by 8 bases and 9 bases, with 16 bases remaining between them. The CDR3 coding sequence is TGCAGCTCCCGAGGTGGTGGGGCCCAGTACTTC. Protein product: CSSRGGGAQYF.

The chain employs TRBV5-1 and TRBJ2-5, with D perhaps matching TRBD1 (6 bases). The last part of the DNA fits TRBJ2-7 better; the J call may be wrong. Germline-derived CDR1 and CDR2 are SGHRS and YFSETQ. The CDR3 consists of 15 residues. In DNA form, the CDR3 reads TGCGCCAGCAGCTTGAAGACAGGCGATCAATACGAGCAGTACTTC. Encoded protein: CASSLKTGDQYEQYF.

In its sample, this clonotype was seen a few times. The chain couples TRBV5-1 to TRBJ2-6, with D possibly matching TRBD1 (5 bases). The V end was cut by 4 bases, the J end by 11 bases, with 25 bases between. The CDR3 totals 17 residues. CDR1 SGHRS and CDR2 YFSETQ come from the germline V gene. The DNA for the CDR3 is TGCGCCAGCAGCCCGGAGAACAGGCCCTCTGGGGCGGACGTCCTGACTTTC. The encoded protein is CASSPENRPSGADVLTF.

The chain joins TRBV12-3 or TRBV12-4 to TRBJ2-1; D gene unclear. The J call is in doubt because the DNA end fits TRBJ2-7 better. This CDR3 is built from 14 residues. The CDR3 region is CASSSESVGYEQYF. DNA for the CDR3: TGTGCCAGCAGCTCTGAGTCAGTAGGGTACGAGCAGTACTTC.

This clonotype was seen a handful of times. V usage is TRBV29-1 and J usage is TRBJ2-7; D might be TRBD1 or TRBD2, each matching 6 bases. From germline, CDR1 is SQVTM and CDR2 ANQGSEA. Trimming cost V 4 bases and J 3 bases, with 13 bases left between them. The CDR3 totals 13 residues. Here the CDR3 reads CSVGVGGGYEQYF. CDR3 bases: TGCAGCGTTGGAGTAGGAGGGGGCTACGAGCAGTACTTC.

This clonotype was seen more than once but under ten times. This chain joins TRBV6-5 and TRBJ2-5; 7 bases map to TRBD2. The DNA end is a closer match to TRBJ2-7, so the J assignment may be wrong. The CDR3 has 14 amino acids. Germline loops: CDR1 MNHEY, CDR2 SVGAGI. For the CDR3, the DNA is TGTGCCAGCAAGGAGGGACTACCCTCCTACGAGCAGTACTTC. Encoded protein: CASKEGLPSYEQYF.

This clonotype was counted only a few times. The CDR3 sequence is CASSLKGGGTEAFF. CDR3 DNA sequence: TGTGCCAGCAGTCTTAAGGGTGGGGGGACTGAAGCTTTCTTT. The V call is TRBV7-2, the J call TRBJ1-1, with a tentative D call TRBD1 (5 bases). V was trimmed by 6 bases and J by 5 bases, leaving 16 bases between them. This CDR3 is built from 14 residues. Germline V CDR1 and CDR2: SGHTA, FQGNSA. The full variable domain, rest sourced from reference TRBV7-2 and TRBJ1-1, is GAGVSQSPSNKVTEKGKDVELRCDPISGHTALYWYRQSLGQGLEFLIYFQGNSAPDKSGLPSDRFSAERTGGSVSTLTIQRTQQEDSAVYLCASSLKGGGTEAFFGQGTRLTVV.

This clonotype was observed a handful of times. The rearrangement joins TRBV20-1 to TRBJ2-1, with TRBD2 matching 14 bases. The V gene's germline CDR1 is DFQATT and CDR2 SNEGSKA (reference sequence). V trimming: 6 bases; J trimming: 6 bases; junction bases outside the gene matches: 1. The CDR3 runs to 13 residues. The CDR3 reads CSAGLAGGNEQFF. The CDR3 DNA follows: TGCAGTGCAGGACTAGCGGGGGGCAATGAGCAGTTCTTC.

The chain is built from TRBV29-1 and TRBJ2-7, with TRBD1 matching over 8 bases. The V and J ends lost 0 bases and 6 bases, in that order; junction bases with no gene match: 13. CDR3 size: 16 residues. Germline V gene lookup returns CDR1 SQVTM and CDR2 ANQGSEA. CDR3 loop: CSVEDPYRTGLAEQYF. CDR3 nucleotide sequence: TGCAGCGTTGAAGACCCGTATAGGACAGGGTTGGCCGAGCAGTACTTC.

This sequence joins TRBV10-2 and TRBJ2-1; D gene unclear. Germline V gene sequence: CDR1 WSHSY, CDR2 SAAADI. The CDR3 is 13 amino acids. Deletions cut 3 bases from V and 2 bases from J, with 5 bases between. The CDR3 reads CASSDPPYNEQFF. The CDR3 bases are TGCGCCAGCAGTGACCCCCCCTACAATGAGCAGTTCTTC.

In this sample, this clonotype turned up a few times. The chain combines TRBV11-3 with TRBJ2-1, with D possibly being TRBD2 (6 bases). The germline V and J ends were trimmed by 5 bases and 6 bases, with 11 bases remaining between them. The CDR3 totals 13 residues. Germline-derived CDR1 and CDR2 are SGHNT and YENEEA. The CDR3 DNA is TGTGCCAGCAGCCGGGACTCGTCCAATGAGCAGTTCTTC. It translates to CASSRDSSNEQFF.

This clonotype showed up just a few times. The chain links TRBV7-9 to TRBJ2-5; D unresolved. The V end lost 5 bases, the J end lost 1 base, and 17 bases lay between the germline ends. The CDR3 sequence is 16 residues long. CDR1 SEHNR and CDR2 FQNEAQ come from the germline V gene (reference sequence). CDR3 in DNA: TGTGCCAGCAGCCCCCCCGATTCCAGCGTCCAAGAGACCCAGTACTTC. Its protein product is CASSPPDSSVQETQYF.

This clonotype came up a few times. The chain has TRBV7-2 and TRBJ1-6; D remains unclear. The CDR3 loop spans 12 amino acids. Germline CDR1 and CDR2: SGHTA and FQGNSA. The V end was cut by 3 bases, the J end by 7 bases, with 4 bases between. CDR3 nucleotide sequence: TGTGCCAGCAGCTTGCCAAATTCACCCCTCCACTTT. It codes for CASSLPNSPLHF.

This clonotype has just a few counts. An end of the junction differs from the germline gene, which may be a read error. The chain recombines TRBV27 with TRBJ2-1; D is uncertain. CDR1 and CDR2 (germline): MNHEY, SMNVEV (reference sequence). The CDR3 has 13 residues. The CDR3 protein is CASRRDPYNGQFF. In nucleotides, the CDR3 is TGTGCCAGCAGACGCGATCCCTACAATGGGCAGTTCTTC.

The chain recombines TRBV12-3 or TRBV12-4 with TRBJ1-1; D unresolved. V was clipped by 1 base and J by 8 bases, with 5 bases between them. This CDR3 comprises 11 residues. The CDR3 is CASSLGVEAFF. DNA of the CDR3: TGTGCCAGCAGTTTAGGAGTCGAAGCTTTCTTT.

This chain connects TRBV5-1 to TRBJ1-1, with 8 bases lining up with TRBD1. The J segment lost 4 bases and the V segment lost 0 bases, leaving 5 bases of the junction unmatched. This CDR3 is built from 15 residues. CDR1 SGHRS and CDR2 YFSETQ come from the germline V gene. The CDR3 loop is CASSLAGDRITEAFF. The CDR3 coding sequence is TGCGCCAGCAGCTTGGCCGGGGACAGGATCACTGAAGCTTTCTTT.

This clonotype was counted only a few times. The chain recombines TRBV6-1 with TRBJ1-4; D is possibly TRBD1 (5 bases). CDR1 is MNHNS and CDR2 is SASEGT in the germline V gene. The CDR3 loop spans 14 amino acids. Trimming took off 6 bases at V and 8 bases at J, with 16 bases between the two ends. In DNA, the CDR3 is TGTGCCAGCAGAGGAGGGACGTATGGGGAAAAACTGTTTTTT. Its translation: CASRGGTYGEKLFF.

This sequence joins TRBV12-3 or TRBV12-4 and TRBJ2-7; D gene ambiguous. The length of the CDR3 is 15 residues. The germline V and J ends were trimmed by 4 bases and 4 bases, with 17 bases remaining between them. The CDR3, as DNA: TGTGCCAGCAGTTCCTACAAAGGAGCAGGTTACGAGCAGTACTTC. Protein: CASSSYKGAGYEQYF.

The chain employs TRBV7-9 and TRBJ1-6; 7 bases are a match to TRBD1. Per germline, CDR1 SEHNR and CDR2 FQNEAQ (reference sequence). Trimming removed 5 bases from V and 7 bases from J; junction bases left unmatched: 14. This CDR3 spans 17 amino acids. CDR3 sequence (DNA): TGTGCCAGCAGCCGAGAGAACAGGGGAACTCTCAATTCACCCCTCCACTTT. This codes for CASSRENRGTLNSPLHF.

This clonotype showed up just a few times. The J gene is TRBJ2-6, the V gene TRBV9; TRBD1 agrees at 10 bases. The trim removed 3 bases at V and 1 base at J, leaving 7 bases unmatched. The germline CDR1 and CDR2 sequences are SGDLS and YYNGEE. The CDR3 covers 18 residues. The CDR3 loop reads CASSERQGAVSGANVLTF. In DNA form, the CDR3 reads TGTGCCAGCAGCGAGAGACAGGGGGCTGTGTCTGGGGCCAACGTCCTGACTTTC.

This clonotype appeared a few times. J is TRBJ2-5 and V is TRBV7-9; D gene ambiguous. The last part of the DNA fits TRBJ2-7 better; the J call may be wrong. Germline V CDR1 and CDR2: SEHNR, FQNEAQ (reference sequence). The length of the CDR3 is 15 residues. The CDR3 sequence: CASSLIREETGEQYF. The CDR3 nucleotides are TGTGCCAGCAGCCTAATTCGCGAGGAGACGGGCGAGCAGTACTTC.

The chain couples TRBV27 to TRBJ2-5; the D is unclear. The J call may be incorrect, as the DNA end agrees better with TRBJ2-7. The CDR3 length is 13 residues. Germline V gene data show CDR1 as MNHEY and CDR2 as SMNVEV (reference sequence). The CDR3 sequence: CASSIDINYEQYF. In nucleotides, the CDR3 is TGTGCCAGCAGCATTGACATAAACTACGAGCAGTACTTC.

This chain connects TRBV4-3 to TRBJ1-1; D is unresolved. Germline values: CDR1 LGHNA, CDR2 YSLEER. Deletions cut 0 bases from V and 1 base from J, with 12 bases between. CDR3 length: 16 amino acids. The CDR3 bases are TGCGCCAGCAGCCAAGATATCGAGGTGTGGAACACTGAAGCTTTCTTT. Translating it yields CASSQDIEVWNTEAFF.

This rearrangement joins TRBV5-1 to TRBJ2-7; D may correspond to TRBD1 or TRBD2 (6 bases each). Trimming shortened V by 2 bases and J by 6 bases, and 21 bases separated the two germline ends. The CDR3 is 16 amino acids. Germline lookup yields CDR1 SGHRS and CDR2 YFSETQ. The CDR3 reads CASSLLGGEFSGEQYF. As DNA, the CDR3 is TGCGCCAGCAGCTTATTGGGGGGCGAATTCTCCGGCGAGCAGTACTTC.

This clonotype was seen a handful of times. The chain employs TRBV7-6 and TRBJ1-2; TRBD1 might be the D (6 bases). The CDR3 spans 16 residues. Trimming took 1 base from V and 4 from J, leaving 16 bases between them. Germline V gene lookup returns CDR1 SGHVS and CDR2 FNYEAQ. The CDR3 spells CASSLEPGPGVYGYTF. The DNA for the CDR3 is TGTGCCAGCAGCTTAGAACCGGGACCAGGGGTCTATGGCTACACCTTC.

This clonotype was recorded only once. The J gene is TRBJ1-2, the V gene TRBV5-1; D ambiguous. Between the trimmed V and J ends, which lost 4 bases and 3 bases, there was a span of 10 bases. Germline lookup yields CDR1 SGHRS and CDR2 YFSETQ. This CDR3 has 13 residues. This CDR3 reads CASSQDGYYGYTF. The CDR3 DNA sequence: TGCGCCAGCAGCCAGGACGGATACTATGGCTACACCTTC.